This entry describes one TCR beta chain. Its cognate antigen is unknown. The source of the sample is a study of shared clonotypes between healthy human individuals. As for the study in general: The study drew on a couple of women and three men aged 18 to 49 as donors.

General study points: Non-shared clonotypes displayed generation probabilities falling below those of clonotypes present in all four donors.

Assay used: immunoSEQ multiplex PCR; TCRdb lists only in-frame clones, some missing. The table shows 2 million to 3 million clones, with 93% occurring only once. This CDR3 comprises 17 residues. Germline values: CDR1 SGHVS, CDR2 FNYEAQ. V shed 1 base, J shed 0 bases, and the junction held 5 bases outside the gene matches. Investigators divided CD4+ cells into CD45RA+ naive and CD45RA-negative memory subsets. The specimen was naive CD4+ T cells from PBMCs. Subset noted: CD45RA+ positively selected. The rearrangement joins TRBV7-6 to TRBJ2-3; 9 bases are shared with TRBD2. This TCR derives from a man aged 18 to 35 in good health. Some clones in this sample may be carry-over from other donors' samples. The CDR3 is CASSLVTTSGSTDTQYF. CDR3 coding DNA: TGTGCCAGCAGCTTAGTCACGACTAGCGGTAGCACAGATACGCAGTATTTT.